At least ten counts were recorded for the clone carrying this T cell receptor beta chain. Its antigen remains unknown. V lost 10 bases to trimming and J lost 6 bases; unmatched junction nucleotides: 10. CDR3 size: 14 residues. The germline gives CDR1 LNHDA, CDR2 SQIVND (reference sequence). From roughly 400 ng of RNA, a library with molecular barcoded alpha/delta and beta/gamma adaptors was made. TCRdb redid the calling of the reads with MiXCR, one entry per CDR3 protein. The profile shows more than 55,000 distinct CDR3 sequences, 20% to 25% of them singletons. This record belongs to a study of read filtering for tumor transcriptome and immune sequencing. The wider study: DNase treatment preceded whole-transcriptome library preparation. RNA-seq yielded only roughly 80 to 1,300 TCR reads, IR-seq about 4 to 10.27 million. Points from the study as a whole: Approximately 80% of IR-seq clonotypes had one read, totaling approximately 4% of reads; RNA-seq: about 70% and 40%.

The material sequenced was a population of CD138-negative cells sorted from bone marrow. The TCR comes from a donor at least 40 years old with multiple myeloma. The genes are TRBV19 and TRBJ2-1, with 9 bases that match TRBD1. The DNA for the CDR3 is TGTGCCACCTCCCGGACAGGGGCGTTCAATGAGCAGTTCTTC. The encoded protein is CATSRTGAFNEQFF.